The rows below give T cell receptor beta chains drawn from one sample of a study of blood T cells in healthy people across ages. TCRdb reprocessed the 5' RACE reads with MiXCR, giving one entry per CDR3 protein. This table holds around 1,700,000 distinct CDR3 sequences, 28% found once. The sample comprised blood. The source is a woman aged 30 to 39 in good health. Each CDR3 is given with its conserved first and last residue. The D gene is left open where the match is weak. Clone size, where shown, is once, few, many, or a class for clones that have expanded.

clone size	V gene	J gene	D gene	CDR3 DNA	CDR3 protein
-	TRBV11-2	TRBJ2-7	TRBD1	TGTGCCAGCAGAATTCACCGGGACAGGGGCCACGAGCAGTACTTC	CASRIHRDRGHEQYF
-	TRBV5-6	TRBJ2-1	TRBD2	TGTGCCAGCAGCTTGGCCCTTGGACTAGACAATGAGCAGTTCTTC	CASSLALGLDNEQFF
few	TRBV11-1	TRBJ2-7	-	TGTGCCAGTATGAAGAGGCCTTTCTCCTACGAGCAGTACTTC	CASMKRPFSYEQYF
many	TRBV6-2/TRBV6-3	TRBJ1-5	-	TGTGCCAGCAGTACTAGCAATCAGCCCCAGCATTTT	CASSTSNQPQHF
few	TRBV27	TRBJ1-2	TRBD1	TGTGCCAGCAGCCGCTGGACAGGGGACTATGACTACACCTTC	CASSRWTGDYDYTF
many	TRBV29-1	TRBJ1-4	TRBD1	TGCAGCGCAACTTGGACAGGGGTCGAAAAACTGTTTTTT	CSATWTGVEKLFF
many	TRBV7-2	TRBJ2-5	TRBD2	TGTGCCAGCAGCTTGAGGGTTAGCAGCGGGAGTAGTAAGACCCAGTACTTC	CASSLRVSSGSSKTQYF
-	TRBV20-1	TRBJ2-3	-	TGCAGTGCTAGCGAGGTAGCGAGAAGCACAGATACGCAGTATTTT	CSASEVARSTDTQYF
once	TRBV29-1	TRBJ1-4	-	TGCAGCGTCGAGACCGGCGAGGGGGGGCCGGAAAAACTGTTTTTT	CSVETGEGGPEKLFF
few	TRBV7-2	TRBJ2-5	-	TGTGCCAGCAGCTTTGAGAAGGCAGGGGTGTATGAGCAGTACTTC	CASSFEKAGVYEQYF
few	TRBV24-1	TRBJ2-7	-	TGTGCCACCAGTGATTTCCGAGTTTACGAGCAGTACTTC	CATSDFRVYEQYF
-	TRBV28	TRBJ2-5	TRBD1	TGTGCCAGCAGTTCACCCGGGACAGGGGGATGTAAGACCCAGTACTTC	CASSSPGTGGCKTQYF
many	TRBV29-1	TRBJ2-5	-	TGCAGCGTGGCGGGAAGACAGGTCCAAGAGACCCAGTACTTC	CSVAGRQVQETQYF
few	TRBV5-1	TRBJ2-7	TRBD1	TGCGCCAGCAGCTACCGGACAGGGACGCACGAGCAGTACTTC	CASSYRTGTHEQYF
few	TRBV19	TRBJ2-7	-	TGTGCCAGCGCCCCTGAGCCACGGTCCTTTTACGAGCAGTACTTC	CASAPEPRSFYEQYF
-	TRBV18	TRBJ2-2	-	TGTGCCAGCTCACTCTTCGACCTGATGGCAGGGGGGACCGGGGAGCCGTTTTTT	CASSLFDLMAGGTGEPFF
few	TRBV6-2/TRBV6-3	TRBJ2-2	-	TGTGCCAGCAGTTACACGGACAGTAACACCGGGGAGCTGTTTTTT	CASSYTDSNTGELFF
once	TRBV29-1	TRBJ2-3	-	TGCAGCGTTGTGGGCCAGGGGGGGGACGCAGATACGCAGTATTTT	CSVVGQGGDADTQYF
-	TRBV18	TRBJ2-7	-	TGTGCCAGCTCACCACCGATGAGGGGCGGGTCGACCGAGCAGTACTTC	CASSPPMRGGSTEQYF
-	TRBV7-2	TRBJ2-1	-	TGTGCTACCGAAGCCCCCTTGCTTAGGAAGCAGTTCTTC	CATEAPLLRKQFF
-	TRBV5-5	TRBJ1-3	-	TGTGCCAGCAGGGACACCCACTCTGGAAACACCATATATTTT	CASRDTHSGNTIYF
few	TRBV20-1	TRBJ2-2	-	TGCAGTGCTAGAGACTACAGGGTCACCGGGGAGCTGTTTTTT	CSARDYRVTGELFF
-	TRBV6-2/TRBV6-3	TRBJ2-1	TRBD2	TGTGCCAGCAGTTACACGGGACTAACCCGCAATGAGCAGTTCTTC	CASSYTGLTRNEQFF
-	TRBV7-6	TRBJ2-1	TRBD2	TGTGCCAGCACCATAGCGGGAGGGTGGCACAATGAGCAGTTCTTC	CASTIAGGWHNEQFF
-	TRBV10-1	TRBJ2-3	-	TGCGCCAGCAGTCCAAGCGAGTCCCGCACAGATACGCAGTATTTT	CASSPSESRTDTQYF
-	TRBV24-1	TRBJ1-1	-	TGTGCCACCCCACACTTCAAGTCAAGGGAAGATGAAGCTTTCTTT	CATPHFKSREDEAFF
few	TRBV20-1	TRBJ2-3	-	TGCAGTGCTGCCCAGATAGCTGAAAACACAGATACGCAGTATTTT	CSAAQIAENTDTQYF
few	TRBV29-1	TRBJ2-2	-	TGCAGCGTTGAAGATCTAGGAGGGGGCAACACCGGGGAGCTGTTTTTT	CSVEDLGGGNTGELFF
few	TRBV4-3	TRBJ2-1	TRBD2	TGCGCCAGCAGCCAAGAGGGACTACACAATGAGCAGTTCTTC	CASSQEGLHNEQFF
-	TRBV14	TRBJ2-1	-	TGTGCCAGCAGCCCTTACTCCCTCTCGTCCCCCGGGAATGAGCAGTTCTTC	CASSPYSLSSPGNEQFF
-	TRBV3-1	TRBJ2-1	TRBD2	TGTGCCAGCAGCCCCCTCGTAGCGGGGGGCTCCAATGAGCAGTTCTTC	CASSPLVAGGSNEQFF
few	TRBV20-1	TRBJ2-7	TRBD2	TGCAGTGCTCTCCGGGGGGGCGGCTCCTACAATGAGCAGTACTTC	CSALRGGGSYNEQYF
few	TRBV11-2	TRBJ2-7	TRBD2	TGTGCCAGCAGCTTAGAGTTGGGGGGGGGCGAGCAGTACTTC	CASSLELGGGEQYF
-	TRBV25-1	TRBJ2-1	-	TGTGCCAGCAGGAGGGCGGGGCCTTCCTACAATGAGCAGTTCTTC	CASRRAGPSYNEQFF
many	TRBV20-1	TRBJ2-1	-	TGCAGTGCCAAACCCCCTGGCAGCTCCTACAATGAGCAGTTCTTC	CSAKPPGSSYNEQFF
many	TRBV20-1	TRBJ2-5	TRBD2	TGCAGTGCTAGGAAATCTAGCGGGGGGGCGGGTGAAGAGACCCAGTACTTC	CSARKSSGGAGEETQYF
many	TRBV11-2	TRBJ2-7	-	TGTGCCAGCAGCTGGCATTCCTACGAGCAGTACTTC	CASSWHSYEQYF
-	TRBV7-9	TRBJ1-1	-	TGTGCCAGCAGCAAGAGGGGGTTGGTCACTGAAGCTTTCTTT	CASSKRGLVTEAFF
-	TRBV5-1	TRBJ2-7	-	TGCGCCAGCAGCAAGGACAGATACGAGCAGTACTTC	CASSKDRYEQYF
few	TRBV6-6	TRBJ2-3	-	TGTGCCAGCAGTTACCGGAGCGGAGACACAGATACGCAGTATTTT	CASSYRSGDTDTQYF
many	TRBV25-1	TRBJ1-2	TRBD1	TGTGCCAGCAGTGAATATGGGCAGGGGGACGGCTACACCTTC	CASSEYGQGDGYTF
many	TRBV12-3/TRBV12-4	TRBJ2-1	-	TGTGCCAGCAGTCCGACACCTCCGGATCTCAATGAGCAGTTCTTC	CASSPTPPDLNEQFF
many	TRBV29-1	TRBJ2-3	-	TGCAGCGTTGTAGATAGGGTCGCAGATACGCAGTATTTT	CSVVDRVADTQYF
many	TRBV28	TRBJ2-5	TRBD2	TGTGCCAGCACAGGGGTAGCGGGGTTGGAGACCCAGTACTTC	CASTGVAGLETQYF
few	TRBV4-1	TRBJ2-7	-	TGCGCCAGCAGCCATGCACCCAACGAGCAGTACTTC	CASSHAPNEQYF